This T cell receptor (beta chain) was sequenced during a study of shared clonotypes between healthy human individuals. Regarding the study as a whole: Naive subsets generally had larger estimated richness than memory subsets.

As for this clone: Its cognate antigen is unknown.

V lost 6 bases and J lost 7, with 12 bases in between. CDR1 is MNHEY, CDR2 SVGAGI, per germline. The CDR3 totals 12 residues. Libraries were prepared by immunoSEQ multiplex PCR; TCRdb keeps only in-frame clonotypes and omits some of them. The sample comprises a few million clones, 90% to 95% of which are singletons, and 0.35% to 0.5% rests with the top ten. Sample: naive CD4+ T cells from PBMCs. Indicated subset: CD45RA+ positively selected. V is TRBV6-5 and J is TRBJ1-2; D gene uncertain. The origin of this receptor is a man younger than 30 in good health. Some clones in this sample may be carry-over from other donors' samples. CDR3 loop: CASRPGSRGYTF. DNA for the CDR3: TGTGCCAGCAGACCCGGCTCTCGTGGCTACACCTTC.